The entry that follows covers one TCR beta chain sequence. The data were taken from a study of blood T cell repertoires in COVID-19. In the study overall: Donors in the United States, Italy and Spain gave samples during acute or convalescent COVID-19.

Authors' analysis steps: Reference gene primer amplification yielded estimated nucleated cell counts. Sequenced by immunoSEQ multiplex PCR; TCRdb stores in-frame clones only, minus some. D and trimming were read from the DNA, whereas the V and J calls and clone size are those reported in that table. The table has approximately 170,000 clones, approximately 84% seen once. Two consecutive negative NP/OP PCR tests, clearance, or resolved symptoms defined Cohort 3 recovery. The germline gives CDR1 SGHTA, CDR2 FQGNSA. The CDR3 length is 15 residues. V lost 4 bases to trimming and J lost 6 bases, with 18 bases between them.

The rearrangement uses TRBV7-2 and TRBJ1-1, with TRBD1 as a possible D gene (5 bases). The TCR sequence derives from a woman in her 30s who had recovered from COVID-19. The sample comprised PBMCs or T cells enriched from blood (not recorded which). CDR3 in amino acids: CASSWFLDKKPEAFF. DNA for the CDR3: TGTGCCAGCAGCTGGTTTTTGGACAAGAAGCCTGAAGCTTTCTTT.